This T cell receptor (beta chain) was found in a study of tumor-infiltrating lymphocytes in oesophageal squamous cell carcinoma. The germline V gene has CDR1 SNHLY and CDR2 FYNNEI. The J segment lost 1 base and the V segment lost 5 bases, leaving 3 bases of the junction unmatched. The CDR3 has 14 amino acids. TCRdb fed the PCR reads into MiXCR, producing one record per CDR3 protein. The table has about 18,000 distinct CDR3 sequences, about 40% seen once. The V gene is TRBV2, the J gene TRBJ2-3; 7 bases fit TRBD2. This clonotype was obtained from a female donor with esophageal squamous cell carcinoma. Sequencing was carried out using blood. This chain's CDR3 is CASSSAGRTDTQYF. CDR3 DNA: TGTGCCAGCAGTTCAGCGGGGCGCACAGATACGCAGTATTTT.